Each of the 9 T cell receptor beta chains below was sequenced from the same sample in a study of T cell changes during pregnancy in multiple sclerosis. The method was immunoSEQ multiplex PCR; TCRdb's version includes in-frame clones alone and lacks a portion of them. The sample lists 85,000 to 120,000 clones, around 92% occurring once. Sequences were derived from peripheral blood, sampled after pregnancy. These receptors were obtained from a female donor with multiple sclerosis, enrolled in a pregnancy study.

This chain joins TRBV18 and TRBJ1-2, with D perhaps TRBD1 (5 bases). Trimming took 2 bases from V and 4 from J, leaving 8 bases between them. The CDR3 extends over 13 amino acids. CDR1 and CDR2 from the germline V gene are KGHSH and LQKENI. CDR3 sequence reads: CASSPTGGYGYTF. Written as DNA, the CDR3 is TGTGCCAGCTCACCAACGGGGGGCTATGGCTACACCTTC.

V is TRBV5-6 and J is TRBJ2-5; weak D call: TRBD2 (5 bases). This CDR3 spans 14 amino acids. Trimming left V 7 bases short and J 4 bases short, with 17 bases between. CDR1 SGHDT and CDR2 YYEEEE come from the germline V gene. CDR3 in amino acids: CASRRWVSVETQYF. CDR3 nucleotides: TGTGCCAGCCGGAGGTGGGTGAGTGTAGAGACCCAGTACTTC.

This clone showed up just a few times. This rearrangement joins TRBV20-1 to TRBJ1-5, with D maybe TRBD1 (5 bases). Germline CDR1 reads DFQATT; CDR2 reads SNEGSKA (reference sequence). The CDR3 runs 11 residues. V was shortened by 3 bases and J by 11 bases, with 11 bases between the two germline ends. The CDR3 DNA sequence: TGCAGTGCTAGGGGGCGGCAGTCCCAGCATTTT. It yields the protein CSARGRQSQHF.

The count of this clone is one. The gene calls are TRBV5-4 and TRBJ2-1; 7 bases map to TRBD1. This CDR3 region has 17 residues. In germline, CDR1 is SGHNT, CDR2 YYREEE (reference sequence). V lost 0 bases and J lost 6; bases outside the gene matches: 12. CDR3 protein: CASSLGLGNRGINEQFF. CDR3 DNA sequence: TGTGCCAGCAGCTTGGGTTTAGGAAACAGGGGAATCAATGAGCAGTTCTTC.

The chain couples TRBV30 to TRBJ2-5, with 8 bases that match TRBD1. Germline loops: CDR1 GTSNPN, CDR2 SVGIG (reference sequence). The junction had 3 bases not matched to a gene; V was cut back by 8 bases and J by 1 base. The CDR3 consists of 12 residues. The CDR3 DNA sequence: TGTGCCGCGACAGGGGCCCAAGAGACCCAGTACTTC. It specifies CAATGAQETQYF. Full variable domain (remainder filled in from reference TRBV30 and TRBJ2-5): SQTIHQWPATLVQPVGSPLSLECTVEGTSNPNLYWYRQAAGRGLQLLFYSVGIGQISSEVPQNLSASRPQDRQFILSSKKLLLSDSGFYLCAATGAQETQYFGPGTRLLVL.

CDR3 sequence (DNA): TGTGCCAGCAGTTCACGACAGGGGGTCTGGGGCTACACCTTC. It translates to CASSSRQGVWGYTF. The gene calls are TRBV27 and TRBJ1-2; 9 nucleotides match TRBD1. Germline-derived CDR1 and CDR2 are MNHEY and SMNVEV (reference sequence). The CDR3 has 14 residues. Unmatched junction bases numbered 8, after V lost 4 bases and J lost 8 bases.

This clone was seen once. The chain is built from TRBV6-4 and TRBJ2-6; D perhaps matches TRBD2 (6 bases). Germline lookup yields CDR1 MRHNA and CDR2 SNTAGT. Trimming cost V 6 bases and J 2 bases, with 20 bases left between them. This CDR3 is 18 amino acids long. The CDR3: CASSEWSGRTTGANVLTF. The CDR3 bases are TGTGCCAGCAGCGAGTGGTCGGGGCGGACTACTGGGGCCAACGTCCTGACTTTC.

This chain uses TRBV15 with TRBJ2-7, with D possibly TRBD2 on 6 matching bases. Looked up from germline, CDR1 is LNHNV and CDR2 is YYDKDF (reference sequence). Trimming left V 0 bases short and J 1 base short, with 7 bases between. The CDR3 spans 14 residues. CDR3 in amino acids: CATSRDRGSYEQYF. CDR3 coding DNA: TGTGCCACCAGCAGAGACCGGGGGTCCTACGAGCAGTACTTC.

The chain carries TRBV28 and TRBJ2-7; no reliable D call. Trimming took 6 bases from V and 7 from J, leaving 13 bases between them. CDR1 is MDHEN, CDR2 SYDVKM, per germline. The CDR3 is 12 amino acids. The CDR3 nucleotides read TGTGCCAGCAGCGTAGTAGATTGGGAGCAGTACTTC. The encoded protein is CASSVVDWEQYF. Full variable domain (rest looked up from reference TRBV28 and TRBJ2-7): DVKVTQSSRYLVKRTGEKVFLECVQDMDHENMFWYRQDPGLGLRLIYFSYDVKMKEKGDIPEGYSVSREKKERFSLILESASTNQTSMYLCASSVVDWEQYFGPGTRLTVT.